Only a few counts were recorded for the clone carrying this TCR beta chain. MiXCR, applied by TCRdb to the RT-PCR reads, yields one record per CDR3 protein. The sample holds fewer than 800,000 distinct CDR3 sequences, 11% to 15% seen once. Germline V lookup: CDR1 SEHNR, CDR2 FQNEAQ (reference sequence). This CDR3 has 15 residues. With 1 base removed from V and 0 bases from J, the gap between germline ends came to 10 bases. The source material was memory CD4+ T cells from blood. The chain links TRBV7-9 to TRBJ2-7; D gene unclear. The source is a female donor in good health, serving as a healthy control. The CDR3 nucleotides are TGTGCCAGCAGCTTAGGACCCCAATTCTCCTACGAGCAGTACTTC. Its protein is CASSLGPQFSYEQYF.